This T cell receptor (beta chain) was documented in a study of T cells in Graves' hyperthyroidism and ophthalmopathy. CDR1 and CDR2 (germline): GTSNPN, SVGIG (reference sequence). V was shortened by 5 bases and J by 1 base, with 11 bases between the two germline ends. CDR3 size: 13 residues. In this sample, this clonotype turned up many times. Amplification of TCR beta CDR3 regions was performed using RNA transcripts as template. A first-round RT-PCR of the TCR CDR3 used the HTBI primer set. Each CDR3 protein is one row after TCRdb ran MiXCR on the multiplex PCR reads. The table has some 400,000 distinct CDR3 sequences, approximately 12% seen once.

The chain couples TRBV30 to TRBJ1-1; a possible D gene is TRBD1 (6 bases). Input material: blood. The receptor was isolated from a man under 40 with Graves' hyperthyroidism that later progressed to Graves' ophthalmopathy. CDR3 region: CAWADSQNTEAFF. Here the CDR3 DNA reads TGTGCCTGGGCGGACAGCCAGAACACTGAAGCTTTCTTT.